The 21 T cell receptor beta chains below were found in one sample sequenced in a study of technical replicates of blood from a few donors. This table comes from immunoSEQ multiplex PCR, and its TCRdb copy is limited to in-frame clones, with some not included. This table has fewer than 100,000 clones, approximately 91% appearing once. The sample comprised T cells isolated from PBMCs. The receptors were sampled from a human donor in good health.

V is TRBV5-6 and J is TRBJ2-3; D perhaps matches TRBD1 (5 bases). V was pared by 1 base and J by 4 bases, with 7 bases between. Germline lookup yields CDR1 SGHDT and CDR2 YYEEEE. The CDR3 consists of 13 residues. This chain's CDR3 is CASSLRGADTQYF. The CDR3 DNA reads TGTGCCAGCAGCTTGAGGGGTGCAGATACGCAGTATTTT.

The chain couples TRBV30 to TRBJ1-2; no clear D gene. This CDR3 spans 11 amino acids. CDR1 and CDR2 (germline): GTSNPN, SVGIG (reference sequence). Trimming removed 4 bases at V and 0 bases at J, with 3 bases between. CDR3 DNA: TGTGCCTGGATAGCTAACTATGGCTACACCTTC. Translating it yields CAWIANYGYTF.

This clone has more than one count but fewer than ten. The chain has TRBV2 and TRBJ1-1; TRBD1 matches 9 bases. The V segment lost 5 bases and the J segment 5 bases; nucleotides outside the gene matches: 6. Per the germline V gene, CDR1 is SNHLY and CDR2 is FYNNEI. The CDR3 covers 14 residues. The CDR3, as DNA: TGTGCCAGCAGTTTACAGGGGGCATGGACTGAAGCTTTCTTT. Residues: CASSLQGAWTEAFF.

This chain uses TRBV19 with TRBJ1-3; 7 bases match TRBD1. CDR3 size: 14 residues. V shed 7 bases, J shed 2 bases, and the junction held 5 bases outside the gene matches. Germline CDR1 and CDR2: LNHDA and SQIVND (reference sequence). In DNA form, the CDR3 reads TGTGCCAGTATACGGGACAGTGCTGGAAACACCATATATTTT. The encoded protein is CASIRDSAGNTIYF. The complete variable domain, with remaining parts taken from reference TRBV19 and TRBJ1-3, reads DGGITQSPKYLFRKEGQNVTLSCEQNLNHDAMYWYRQDPGQGLRLIYYSQIVNDFQKGDIAEGYSVSREKKESFPLTVTSAQKNPTAFYLCASIRDSAGNTIYFGEGSWLTVV.

This clone has more than one count but fewer than ten. This chain connects TRBV4-1 to TRBJ1-5; no clear D gene. Deletions cut 0 bases from V and 7 bases from J, with 13 bases between. The germline V gene has CDR1 MGHRA and CDR2 YSYEKL. The length of the CDR3 is 15 residues. The CDR3 loop is CASSQDGRAGQPQHF. The CDR3 coding sequence is TGCGCCAGCAGCCAAGATGGGCGCGCGGGACAGCCCCAGCATTTT.

V gene TRBV30 combines with J gene TRBJ2-7; perhaps TRBD1 as D (5 bases). The germline gives CDR1 GTSNPN, CDR2 SVGIG (reference sequence). The V gene lost 2 bases and the J gene lost 4 bases, with 21 bases spanning the gap. This CDR3 is built from 16 residues. The CDR3: CAWSYRTWFYLYEQYF. The CDR3 nucleotides are TGTGCCTGGAGTTATAGGACATGGTTTTATTTGTACGAGCAGTACTTC. The variable domain in full, completed from reference TRBV30 and TRBJ2-7, reads SQTIHQWPATLVQPVGSPLSLECTVEGTSNPNLYWYRQAAGRGLQLLFYSVGIGQISSEVPQNLSASRPQDRQFILSSKKLLLSDSGFYLCAWSYRTWFYLYEQYFGPGTRLTVT.

The chain employs TRBV2 and TRBJ1-1; D is ambiguous. In germline, CDR1 is SNHLY, CDR2 FYNNEI. The CDR3 consists of 12 residues. The germline V and J ends were trimmed by 8 bases and 1 base, with 8 bases remaining between them. CDR3 nucleotide sequence: TGTGCCAGCCACTCCCAGAACACTGAAGCTTTCTTT. It codes for CASHSQNTEAFF.

The chain has TRBV30 and TRBJ1-1; possibly TRBD1 for D (5 bases). The germline V and J ends were trimmed by 2 bases and 1 base, with 8 bases remaining between them. The CDR3 is made up of 13 amino acids. The germline CDR1 and CDR2 sequences are GTSNPN and SVGIG (reference sequence). DNA for the CDR3: TGTGCCTGGAGTAACGACAGGAACACTGAAGCTTTCTTT. This sequence encodes CAWSNDRNTEAFF. Together with reference TRBV30 and TRBJ1-1, the CDR3 gives the full variable domain: SQTIHQWPATLVQPVGSPLSLECTVEGTSNPNLYWYRQAAGRGLQLLFYSVGIGQISSEVPQNLSASRPQDRQFILSSKKLLLSDSGFYLCAWSNDRNTEAFFGQGTRLTVV.

The chain uses TRBV28 and TRBJ2-3; TRBD2 aligns across 9 bases. The CDR3 covers 16 residues. J was trimmed by 3 bases and V by 7 bases; bases with no gene match: 11. Germline V gene lookup returns CDR1 MDHEN and CDR2 SYDVKM. DNA for the CDR3: TGTGCCAGCAAAACTAGCGGGCCCCAAGGGACAGATACGCAGTATTTT. As protein: CASKTSGPQGTDTQYF.

The rearrangement uses TRBV7-9 and TRBJ1-2; 7 bases map to TRBD1. With 1 base clipped from V and 8 bases from J, the junction kept 7 bases outside the gene matches. The CDR3 covers 14 residues. Looked up from germline, CDR1 is SEHNR and CDR2 is FQNEAQ (reference sequence). As DNA, the CDR3 is TGTGCCAGCAGCTTAGGGGACTCCAGGGGGGGCTACACCTTC. Amino acids: CASSLGDSRGGYTF.

The chain uses TRBV11-1 and TRBJ2-1; TRBD1 might be the D (5 bases). Germline lookup yields CDR1 SGHAT and CDR2 FQDESV (reference sequence). The CDR3 loop spans 13 amino acids. The V end lost 5 bases, the J end lost 3 bases, and 8 bases lay between the germline ends. CDR3 bases: TGTGCCAGCAGCACCAGGGACTACAATGAGCAGTTCTTC. Translation gives CASSTRDYNEQFF.

The gene calls are TRBV15 and TRBJ2-1, with D possibly being TRBD2 (5 bases). Germline V lookup: CDR1 LNHNV, CDR2 YYDKDF (reference sequence). The CDR3 has 13 residues. The V gene lost 3 bases and the J gene lost 7 bases, with 10 bases spanning the gap. The chain's CDR3 is CATSSFEGNEQFF. CDR3 bases: TGTGCCACCAGCAGTTTCGAGGGAAATGAGCAGTTCTTC.

The V gene is TRBV5-1, the J gene TRBJ2-7; D uncertain. CDR3 length: 14 residues. The germline CDR1 and CDR2 sequences are SGHRS and YFSETQ. Trimming stripped 4 bases from V and 4 bases from J, with 15 bases between. CDR3 loop: CASSPEARFYEQYF. The CDR3 nucleotides read TGCGCCAGCAGCCCCGAAGCCAGGTTTTACGAGCAGTACTTC.

The chain couples TRBV27 to TRBJ2-1; D not resolved. CDR1 MNHEY and CDR2 SMNVEV come from the germline V gene (reference sequence). The CDR3 totals 13 residues. V gave up 3 bases and J gave up 9 bases, with 12 bases separating them. The chain's CDR3 is CASSFTRRSEQFF. In DNA form, the CDR3 reads TGTGCCAGCAGTTTTACTCGGCGGAGTGAGCAGTTCTTC.

This clone was seen more than once but under ten times. The V gene is TRBV18, the J gene TRBJ1-2; 8 nucleotides match TRBD1. CDR1 and CDR2 from the germline V gene are KGHSH and LQKENI. With 5 bases clipped from V and 13 bases from J, the junction kept 6 bases outside the gene matches. This CDR3 is 11 amino acids long. CDR3: CASSGGQGRTF. CDR3 nucleotides: TGTGCCAGCTCAGGCGGACAGGGACGCACCTTC.

V usage is TRBV19 and J usage is TRBJ1-5; D unclear. Germline CDR1 is LNHDA and CDR2 is SQIVND (reference sequence). Trimming took off 7 bases at V and 4 bases at J, with 14 bases between the two ends. This CDR3 comprises 14 residues. The CDR3 here is CASINTAGNQPQHF. The CDR3 bases are TGTGCCAGTATTAACACCGCGGGGAATCAGCCCCAGCATTTT.

The genes are TRBV5-5 and TRBJ2-5, with 13 nucleotides matching TRBD2. Germline assignment: CDR1 SGHKS and CDR2 YYEKEE (reference sequence). The CDR3 sequence is 16 residues long. J lost 4 bases, V lost 2 bases, and 5 bases had no gene match. The chain's CDR3 is CASSFGLAGALETQYF. The CDR3 nucleotides are TGTGCCAGCAGCTTTGGACTAGCGGGAGCTCTAGAGACCCAGTACTTC.

The rearrangement uses TRBV11-2 and TRBJ1-1; D perhaps matches TRBD1 (6 bases). CDR3 length: 14 residues. The V gene lost 0 bases and the J gene lost 6 bases, with 11 bases spanning the gap. The V gene's germline CDR1 is SGHAT and CDR2 FQNNGV. The DNA of the CDR3 is TGTGCCAGCAGCTTAGATTGGCAGGGGTCTGAAGCTTTCTTT. Translation gives CASSLDWQGSEAFF. The full variable domain, its missing parts supplied by reference TRBV11-2 and TRBJ1-1, is EAGVAQSPRYKIIEKRQSVAFWCNPISGHATLYWYQQILGQGPKLLIQFQNNGVVDDSQLPKDRFSAERLKGVDSTLKIQPAKLEDSAVYLCASSLDWQGSEAFFGQGTRLTVV.

CDR3 sequence: CASLIVGTGGRDTQYF. The CDR3 nucleotides read TGTGCCAGCCTCATCGTAGGGACAGGGGGGCGGGATACGCAGTATTTT. The genes are TRBV27 and TRBJ2-3; 11 bases line up with TRBD1. The V gene end was trimmed by 8 bases and the J gene end by 6 bases; junction bases not matched to a gene: 13. The CDR3 has 16 amino acids. CDR1 is MNHEY, CDR2 SMNVEV, per germline (reference sequence).

This clone was counted between two and nine times. The rearrangement joins TRBV5-1 to TRBJ2-2; 8 bases agree with TRBD2. The CDR3 sequence is 18 residues long. From germline, CDR1 is SGHRS and CDR2 YFSETQ. Trimming at V came to 4 bases and at J to 5 bases, leaving 16 bases not matched to a gene. CDR3 in DNA: TGCGCCAGCAGCAAAAGAGCGGGAGAGGGTTCAAGAACCGGGGAGCTGTTTTTT. As protein: CASSKRAGEGSRTGELFF.

The chain employs TRBV9 and TRBJ2-7; 10 bases are shared with TRBD1. V was pared by 2 bases and J by 2 bases, with 4 bases of the junction left unmatched. The CDR3 covers 15 residues. Looked up from germline, CDR1 is SGDLS and CDR2 is YYNGEE. The CDR3 protein is CASSVTGQGAYEQYF. The CDR3 DNA is TGTGCCAGCAGCGTTACCGGACAGGGGGCCTACGAGCAGTACTTC.